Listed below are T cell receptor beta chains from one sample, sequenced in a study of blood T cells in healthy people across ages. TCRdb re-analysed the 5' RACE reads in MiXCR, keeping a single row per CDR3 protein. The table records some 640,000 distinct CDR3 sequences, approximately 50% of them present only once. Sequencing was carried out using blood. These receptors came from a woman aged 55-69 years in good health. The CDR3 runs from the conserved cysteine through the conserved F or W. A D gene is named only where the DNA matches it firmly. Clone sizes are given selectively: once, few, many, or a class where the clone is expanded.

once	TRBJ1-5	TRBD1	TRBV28	TGTGCCAGCAGTTTTCGCCAATGGGACAGGGAGGGGAGTCAGCCCCAGCATTTT	CASSFRQWDREGSQPQHF
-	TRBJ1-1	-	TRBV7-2	TGTGCCAGCAGCTTAGCGGTCCAGAACACTGAAGCTTTCTTT	CASSLAVQNTEAFF
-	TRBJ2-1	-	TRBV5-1	TGCGCCAGCAGCCAGGGTTCTCGCTCCTACAATGAGCGGTTCTTC	CASSQGSRSYNERFF
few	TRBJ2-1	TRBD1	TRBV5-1	TGCGCCAGCAGCCAGGACAGGGTACGTGCGAGCTCCTACAATGAGCAGTTCTTC	CASSQDRVRASSYNEQFF
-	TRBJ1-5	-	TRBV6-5	TGTGCCAGCAGGCATAAGAGGTTGGGCAATCAGCCCCAGCATTTT	CASRHKRLGNQPQHF
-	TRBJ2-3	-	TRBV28	TGTGCCAGCAGTCCGGCGACTAGCACAGATACGCAGTATTTT	CASSPATSTDTQYF
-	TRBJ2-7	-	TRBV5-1	TGCGCCAGCAGCTTTGGTGCGGAGGGGAGGGACAATGAGCAGTACTTC	CASSFGAEGRDNEQYF
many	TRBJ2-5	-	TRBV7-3	TGTGCCAGCAGCCTGGGGGGGCAAATCGCGCAGACCCAGTACTTC	CASSLGGQIAQTQYF
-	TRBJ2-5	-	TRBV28	TGTGCCAGCAGTCCCGCCGGGGGAGAAGAGACCCAGTACTTC	CASSPAGGEETQYF
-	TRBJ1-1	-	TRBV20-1	TGCAGTGCTAGAGTCATCTTCGGGGGGCGCGGGACTGAAGCTTTCTTT	CSARVIFGGRGTEAFF
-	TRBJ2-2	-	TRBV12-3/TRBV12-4	TGTGCCAGCAGTTTACAAGAGGGCGGGGAGCTGTTTTTT	CASSLQEGGELFF
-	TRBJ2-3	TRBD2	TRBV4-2	TGTGCCAGCAGCCAAGTAGTAGCGGGAGTGGCAGATACGCAGTATTTT	CASSQVVAGVADTQYF
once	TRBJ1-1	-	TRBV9	TGTGCCAGCAGCGTAATGGAGGGGACGAACACTGAAGCTTTCTTT	CASSVMEGTNTEAFF
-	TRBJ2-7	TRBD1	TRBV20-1	TGCAGTGCCCGTACCGGGACAGGGAACTACGAGCAGTACTTC	CSARTGTGNYEQYF
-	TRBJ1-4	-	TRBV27	TGTGCCAGCAGATATCGACAGGCTGCAACTAATGAAAAACTGTTTTTT	CASRYRQAATNEKLFF
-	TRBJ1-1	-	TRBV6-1	TGTGCCAGCAGTGATCAGGAGAAGAACACTGAAGCTTTCTTT	CASSDQEKNTEAFF
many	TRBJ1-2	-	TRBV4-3	TGCGCCAGCAGCCAAGATGGTGGAGCTCAAAGGGACGGCTACACCTTC	CASSQDGGAQRDGYTF
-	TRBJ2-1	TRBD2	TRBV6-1	TGTGCCAGCAGGCCTGAGCGGGACTACAATGAGCAGTTCTTC	CASRPERDYNEQFF
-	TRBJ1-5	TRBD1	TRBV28	TGTGCCAGCAGTACCGACAGGGGCCCTCAGCCCCAGCATTTT	CASSTDRGPQPQHF
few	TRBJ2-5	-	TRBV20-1	TGCAGTGCTGTTGGGGAAGGGGGAAATGCGGAGACCCAGTACTTC	CSAVGEGGNAETQYF
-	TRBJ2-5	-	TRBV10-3	TGTGCCATCAGTCGCGGCCCTACCCTAGAAGAGACCCAGTACTTC	CAISRGPTLEETQYF
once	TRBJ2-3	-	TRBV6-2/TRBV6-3	TGTGCCAGCAGTTGGGACCACAGCACAGATACGCAGTATTTT	CASSWDHSTDTQYF
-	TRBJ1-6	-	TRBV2	TGTGCCAGCAGCCGTTCAGGCCCACCCCTCCACTTT	CASSRSGPPLHF
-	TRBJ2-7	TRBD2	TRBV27	TGTGCCAGCGGCCGGACTAGCGGGACGAGGGAAGGCTACGAGCAGTACTTC	CASGRTSGTREGYEQYF
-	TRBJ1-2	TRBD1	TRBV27	TGTGCCAGCAGTCCCGAGACAGGGTTTAACTATGGCTACACCTTC	CASSPETGFNYGYTF
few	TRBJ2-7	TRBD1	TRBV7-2	TGTGCCAGCAGCTTAGGTTCCAGGGGGCAGTACGAGCAGTACTTC	CASSLGSRGQYEQYF
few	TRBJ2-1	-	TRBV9	TGTGCCAGCAGCCCCTCGGTTTTGACGGATGAGCAGTTCTTC	CASSPSVLTDEQFF
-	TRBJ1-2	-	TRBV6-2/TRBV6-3	TGTGCCAGCACCAACCGGGACCGCGCGATTAACTATGGCTACACCTTC	CASTNRDRAINYGYTF
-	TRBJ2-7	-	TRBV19	TGTGCCAGTAGTATAACACAAAAATCCTACGAGCAGTACTTC	CASSITQKSYEQYF
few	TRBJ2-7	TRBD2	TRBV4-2	TGTGCCAGCAGCCAAGACCCGCGGGAGATCTCCTACGAGCAGTACTTC	CASSQDPREISYEQYF
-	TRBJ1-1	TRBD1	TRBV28	TGTGCCAGCCGAATTAGGACAGGCGGGAGGATCACTGAAGCTTTCTTT	CASRIRTGGRITEAFF
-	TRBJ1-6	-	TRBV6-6	TGTGCCAGCAGTTACGGGACCGATTATAATTCACCCCTCCACTTT	CASSYGTDYNSPLHF
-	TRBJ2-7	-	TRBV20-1	TGCAGAGCCGGGACCCCCTACGAGCAGTACTTC	CRAGTPYEQYF
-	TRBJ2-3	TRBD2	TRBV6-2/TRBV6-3	TGTGCCAGCCGCCCGGGACTACCCTCAGATACGCAGTATTTT	CASRPGLPSDTQYF
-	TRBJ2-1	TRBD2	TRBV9	TGTGCCAGCAGCATTAGCGGGAGCGGCAACAATGAGCAGTTCTTC	CASSISGSGNNEQFF